These T cell receptor beta chains were read from a single sample in a study of cytomegalovirus exposure and HLA in healthy donors. The data were produced by immunoSEQ multiplex PCR, yet TCRdb's version contains in-frame clones alone and is incomplete. The profile covers 110,000 or so clones, with approximately 87% appearing a single time and roughly 2% taken by the ten largest. Material: PBMCs. The receptors originated from a woman in her 30s in good health and CMV-seronegative. CDR3s include the opening cysteine and the closing phenylalanine or tryptophan. The D gene is left open where the match is weak. Size tells how often a clone was seen (once, few, many) or the class of an expanded clone, and some rows leave it out.

clone size | J gene | V gene | D gene | CDR3 protein | CDR3 DNA
- | TRBJ2-7 | TRBV10-2 | TRBD2 | CASSAPGLAEQYF | TGCGCCAGCAGTGCACCGGGACTAGCCGAGCAGTACTTC
medium-sized | TRBJ1-3 | TRBV27 | TRBD1 | CASSQQGAVGNTIYF | TGTGCCAGCAGTCAACAGGGGGCTGTGGGAAACACCATATATTTT
- | TRBJ2-7 | TRBV6-6 | - | CASSFPGGGHYEQYF | TGTGCCAGCAGTTTCCCGGGTGGCGGCCACTACGAGCAGTACTTC
- | TRBJ1-3 | TRBV4-1 | - | CASSQGEGDTIYF | TGCGCCAGCAGCCAAGGGGAGGGAGACACCATATATTTT
- | TRBJ1-3 | TRBV7-8 | - | CASSLGANSGNTIYF | TGTGCCAGCAGCTTAGGAGCCAACTCTGGAAACACCATATATTTT
- | TRBJ2-5 | TRBV10-3 | TRBD1 | CAIRGNRGETQYF | TGTGCCATCAGGGGGAACAGGGGAGAGACCCAGTACTTC
- | TRBJ2-1 | TRBV19 | - | CASSTLWTKSSYNEQFF | TGTGCCAGTAGTACCCTGTGGACTAAGAGCTCCTACAATGAGCAGTTCTTC
- | TRBJ2-7 | TRBV7-9 | TRBD1 | CASSPETGYGYEQYF | TGTGCCAGCAGCCCCGAGACAGGGTACGGCTACGAGCAGTACTTC
few | TRBJ1-6 | TRBV7-2 | - | CASSLGGSMTNSPLHF | TGTGCCAGCAGCTTAGGGGGCAGTATGACAAATTCACCCCTCCACTTT
- | TRBJ1-2 | TRBV6-5 | - | CASRNSLGDYGYTF | TGTGCCAGCAGGAACTCCCTGGGAGACTATGGCTACACCTTC
once | TRBJ2-7 | TRBV5-1 | - | CASSLGWQSPYEQYF | TGCGCCAGCAGCTTGGGATGGCAGTCCCCCTACGAGCAGTACTTC
- | TRBJ2-7 | TRBV7-2 | TRBD1 | CASSFTGTGSYEQYF | TGTGCCAGCAGCTTTACCGGGACAGGGTCCTACGAGCAGTACTTC
- | TRBJ2-3 | TRBV9 | TRBD2 | CASSPGTSGGTDTQYF | TGTGCCAGCAGCCCAGGGACTAGCGGGGGCACAGATACGCAGTATTTT
- | TRBJ1-2 | TRBV2 | TRBD1 | CASSEDRGVYGYTF | TGTGCCAGCAGTGAAGACAGGGGCGTCTATGGCTACACCTTC
- | TRBJ1-2 | TRBV5-1 | - | CASSLSDPYYGYTF | TGCGCCAGCAGCTTAAGTGACCCCTACTATGGCTACACCTTT
- | TRBJ2-1 | TRBV7-2 | - | CASSLKSVSGSSYNEQFF | TGTGCCAGCAGCTTAAAGTCTGTGTCGGGGAGCTCCTACAATGAGCAGTTCTTC
- | TRBJ2-1 | TRBV13 | TRBD2 | CASSSPGGDEQFF | TGTGCCAGCAGCTCCCCGGGGGGGGATGAGCAGTTCTTC
- | TRBJ2-3 | TRBV15 | - | CATSRDDSSTDTQYF | TGTGCCACCAGCAGGGACGACAGCAGCACAGATACGCAGTATTTT
once | TRBJ2-1 | TRBV11-1 | TRBD2 | CASSLELAGGLEQFF | TGTGCCAGCAGCTTAGAACTAGCGGGGGGGCTAGAGCAGTTCTTC
- | TRBJ2-1 | TRBV4-1 | - | CASSQFIWGQSSYNEQFF | TGCGCCAGCAGCCAGTTTATATGGGGCCAGAGCTCCTACAATGAGCAGTTCTTC
once | TRBJ1-4 | TRBV5-1 | - | CASSLEDSGEKLFF | TGCGCCAGCAGCTTGGAAGACAGTGGTGAAAAACTGTTTTTT
- | TRBJ1-3 | TRBV6-6 | - | CASTERGPGNTIYF | TGTGCCAGCACTGAGCGGGGGCCGGGAAACACCATATATTTT
- | TRBJ2-7 | TRBV5-4 | - | CASSLVTGSSYEQYF | TGTGCCAGCAGCTTGGTAACAGGGAGCTCCTACGAGCAGTACTTC
once | TRBJ2-6 | TRBV5-6 | - | CASSLAGDGANVLTF | TGTGCCAGCAGCTTGGCAGGGGATGGGGCCAACGTCCTGACTTTC
- | TRBJ1-3 | TRBV2 | TRBD1 | CASRGGTGGHTIYF | TGTGCCAGCAGGGGGGGGACAGGGGGCCACACCATATATTTT
- | TRBJ1-2 | TRBV5-8 | TRBD1 | CASSARDREDYGYTF | TGTGCCAGCAGCGCCCGGGACAGGGAGGACTATGGCTACACCTTC
- | TRBJ1-2 | TRBV29-1 | - | CSVEDLQRNSPYGYTF | TGCAGCGTTGAAGATCTTCAGAGAAATAGCCCCTATGGCTACACCTTC
- | TRBJ2-7 | TRBV4-3 | TRBD1 | CASSRGIIGQGYPYEQYF | TGCGCCAGCAGCCGAGGGATAATAGGACAGGGCTATCCCTACGAGCAGTACTTC
few | TRBJ2-1 | TRBV6-4 | - | CASSEPRGTEQFF | TGTGCCAGCAGTGAACCGCGGGGCACTGAGCAGTTCTTC
- | TRBJ2-2 | TRBV9 | TRBD1 | CASSVEGQGLMVAGELFF | TGTGCCAGCAGCGTAGAGGGACAGGGATTAATGGTAGCCGGGGAGCTGTTTTTT
- | TRBJ2-5 | TRBV4-3 | - | CASSQDDSQETQYF | TGCGCCAGCAGCCAAGATGACAGTCAAGAGACCCAGTACTTC
- | TRBJ1-2 | TRBV19 | - | CASSIQGTGNYGYTF | TGTGCCAGTAGTATCCAGGGGACGGGAAACTATGGCTACACCTTC
- | TRBJ2-1 | TRBV7-2 | TRBD2 | CASSLQRGPEQFF | TGTGCCAGCAGCCTTCAGCGGGGGCCGGAGCAGTTCTTC
medium-sized | TRBJ1-6 | TRBV5-5 | - | CASSFLNSPLHF | TGTGCCAGCAGCTTTCTAAATTCACCCCTCCACTTT
- | TRBJ2-7 | TRBV11-3 | - | CASSPGVGVSYEQYF | TGTGCCAGCAGCCCCGGGGTTGGGGTCTCCTACGAGCAGTACTTC
- | TRBJ2-7 | TRBV4-3 | - | CASSQDLPRAYEQYF | TGCGCCAGCAGCCAAGATCTACCCAGGGCCTACGAGCAGTACTTC
- | TRBJ2-5 | TRBV11-2 | - | CASTVAAEGTQYF | TGTGCCAGCACCGTAGCGGCCGAGGGGACCCAGTACTTC
- | TRBJ1-5 | TRBV21-1 | - | CASTPESRQFSNQPQHF | TGTGCCAGCACCCCGGAAAGCCGACAGTTTAGCAATCAGCCCCAGCATTTT
- | TRBJ2-1 | TRBV19 | TRBD2 | CASSTLRGGTDEQFF | TGTGCCAGTAGTACGTTGCGGGGGGGTACGGATGAGCAGTTCTTC
few | TRBJ2-3 | TRBV27 | TRBD1 | CASSGQGTDTQYF | TGTGCCAGCAGTGGACAGGGCACAGATACGCAGTATTTT
once | TRBJ1-2 | TRBV21-1 | - | CASSGQGYGYTF | TGTGCCAGCAGCGGACAGGGGTATGGCTACACCTTC
- | TRBJ2-2 | TRBV5-6 | TRBD2 | CASSSLPGGWSGELFF | TGTGCCAGCAGCTCTTTACCGGGAGGATGGTCCGGGGAGCTGTTTTTT
- | TRBJ2-4 | TRBV2 | TRBD1 | CASSPGTGSSNIQYF | TGTGCCAGCAGTCCCGGGACAGGGTCGTCAAACATTCAGTACTTC
- | TRBJ2-3 | TRBV10-1 | TRBD1 | CASTAGTGGLADTQYF | TGCGCCAGCACAGCCGGGACAGGGGGGCTCGCAGATACGCAGTATTTT
few | TRBJ2-7 | TRBV30 | - | CAWRRGRGSYEQYF | TGTGCCTGGAGGAGAGGTAGGGGGTCCTACGAGCAGTACTTC
once | TRBJ1-4 | TRBV2 | TRBD1 | CASSSGTGDEKLFF | TGTGCCAGCAGTTCCGGGACAGGGGATGAAAAACTGTTTTTT